This T cell receptor (beta chain) originates from a study of blood T cell repertoires in COVID-19. CDR3 length: 19 residues. V lost 1 base, J lost 7 bases, and 29 bases lay in between. Germline values: CDR1 SGHVS, CDR2 FQNEAQ. Generated by immunoSEQ multiplex PCR, the TCRdb table keeps only in-frame clones and is missing some. The table records 100,000 to 150,000 clones, more than 75% of them present only once. This chain links TRBV7-8 with TRBJ2-7, with D maybe TRBD2 (6 bases). The specimen was peripheral blood. The sequence was obtained from a human donor in a cohort sampled during active COVID-19. The CDR3 bases are TGTGCCAGCAGCTTAGTATCCCTCGGGGGTAGTCAAATGGGGTTGGAGCAGTACTTC. The encoded protein is CASSLVSLGGSQMGLEQYF.